Below, 5 T cell receptor beta chains from the same sample are listed, as sequenced in a study of a mutant IDH1 vaccine in newly diagnosed glioma. Clones were sequenced by immunoSEQ multiplex PCR, and TCRdb holds only the in-frame ones, with some missing. The data hold tens of thousands of clones, with over 70% observed a single time. The time point was: baseline, week 1 (first vaccination visit). Treatment noted: pre-vaccination baseline after standard-of-care therapy. Sequences were derived from peripheral blood mononuclear cells (PBMCs), sampled from a glioma patient treated with radiotherapy, temozolomide or both. The receptors were sampled from a woman younger than 35 with glioma. Some clones in this sample may be carry-over from other donors' samples.

CDR3 DNA: TGTGCCAGCAGTGCCCAGGGCGGCACTGAAGCTTTCTTT. Residues: CASSAQGGTEAFF. The J gene is TRBJ1-1, the V gene TRBV6-1; a weak D match, TRBD1 (5 bases). V was pared by 4 bases and J by 4 bases, with 10 bases between. The CDR3 contains 13 residues. Looked up from germline, CDR1 is MNHNS and CDR2 is SASEGT.

The gene calls are TRBV9 and TRBJ2-7; no reliable D call. Trimming took 2 bases from V and 3 from J, leaving 0 bases between them. CDR1 SGDLS and CDR2 YYNGEE come from the germline V gene. The CDR3 has 10 residues. CDR3 in DNA: TGTGCCAGCAGCGTCTACGAGCAGTACTTC. It specifies CASSVYEQYF.

The chain couples TRBV7-3 to TRBJ1-1; perhaps TRBD1 as D (6 bases). The germline CDR1 and CDR2 sequences are SGHTA and FQGTGA. Trimming took off 1 base at V and 7 bases at J, with 16 bases between the two ends. CDR3 length: 15 amino acids. The CDR3 DNA reads as TGTGCCAGCAGCTTAAGGGGGGGCGGTAGGGTTGAAGCTTTCTTT. Protein: CASSLRGGGRVEAFF.

The chain couples TRBV6-6 to TRBJ1-2, with TRBD1 matching 7 bases. This CDR3 comprises 16 residues. The V gene's germline CDR1 is MNHNY and CDR2 SVGAGI (reference sequence). V lost 2 bases, J lost 0 bases, and 6 bases stayed unmatched. The DNA of the CDR3 is TGTGCCAGCAGTTACGACAGGGCCTCTTCTAACTATGGCTACACCTTC. Protein product: CASSYDRASSNYGYTF.

This chain links TRBV9 with TRBJ1-6; 10 nucleotides agree with TRBD1. Germline V gene lookup returns CDR1 SGDLS and CDR2 YYNGEE. The CDR3 sequence is 15 residues long. The V and J ends lost 3 bases and 5 bases, in that order; junction bases with no gene match: 2. This CDR3 is CASSGGQGHNSPLHF. CDR3 nucleotide sequence: TGTGCCAGCAGCGGGGGACAGGGGCATAATTCACCCCTCCACTTT.